The entry below gives a single T cell receptor beta chain sequence along with its context. Its target is not known. The CDR3 covers 15 residues. V was clipped by 6 bases and J by 5 bases; unmatched bases: 5. The germline CDR1 and CDR2 sequences are LNHDA and SQIVND (reference sequence). The data stem from a study of T cell responses to AZD1222 COVID-19 vaccine. Assay: immunoSEQ multiplex PCR; the TCRdb copy retains only in-frame clones and omits some. The data hold about 140,000 clones, with approximately 90% observed a single time. General study points: Nearly half of spike-specific TCRs reportedly target unmutated variant regions.

The source material was peripheral blood, sampled on day 0 of AZD1222 vaccination. The receptor's source is an adult in good health. J is TRBJ1-6 and V is TRBV19, with TRBD1 identical over 9 bases. CDR3 region: CASSFDRGDNSPLHF. Here the CDR3 DNA reads TGTGCCAGTAGCTTTGACAGGGGGGATAATTCACCCCTCCACTTT. Drawing the rest from reference TRBV19 and TRBJ1-6, the complete variable domain is DGGITQSPKYLFRKEGQNVTLSCEQNLNHDAMYWYRQDPGQGLRLIYYSQIVNDFQKGDIAEGYSVSREKKESFPLTVTSAQKNPTAFYLCASSFDRGDNSPLHFGNGTRLTVT.